A single sample gave rise to the 15 T cell receptor beta chains below, sequenced in a study of cytomegalovirus exposure and HLA in healthy donors. The PCR made use of 60 Vbeta and 13 Jbeta primers. Clones were read by immunoSEQ multiplex PCR, and TCRdb kept only the in-frame ones, dropping some. The repertoire holds over 150,000 clones, with roughly 81% as singletons. Sequenced: PBMCs. These receptors all stem from a woman in her twenties or thirties in good health and CMV-seropositive.

The J gene is TRBJ2-1, the V gene TRBV18; D is perhaps TRBD2 (5 bases). Trimming left V 1 base short and J 8 bases short, with 15 bases between. The CDR3 sequence is 15 residues long. Germline-derived CDR1 and CDR2 are KGHSH and LQKENI. The CDR3 sequence is CASSPLSRARDEQFF. CDR3 nucleotide sequence: TGTGCCAGCTCACCACTTTCCAGAGCGAGGGATGAGCAGTTCTTC. Combining the CDR3 with reference TRBV18 and TRBJ2-1 gives the whole variable domain NAGVMQNPRHLVRRRGQEARLRCSPMKGHSHVYWYRQLPEEGLKFMVYLQKENIIDESGMPKERFSAEFPKEGPSILRIQQVVRGDSAAYFCASSPLSRARDEQFFGPGTRLTVL.

J is TRBJ1-2 and V is TRBV19; D unclear. CDR3 size: 13 residues. Trimming removed 5 bases from V and 6 bases from J, with 13 bases in between. CDR1 LNHDA and CDR2 SQIVND come from the germline V gene (reference sequence). The CDR3 nucleotides are TGTGCCAGTAGTTTCCCCCCAGGAAATGGCTACACCTTC. Protein sequence: CASSFPPGNGYTF. Full variable domain (missing parts from reference TRBV19 and TRBJ1-2): DGGITQSPKYLFRKEGQNVTLSCEQNLNHDAMYWYRQDPGQGLRLIYYSQIVNDFQKGDIAEGYSVSREKKESFPLTVTSAQKNPTAFYLCASSFPPGNGYTFGSGTRLTVV.

This clone occurred once. The chain links TRBV10-3 to TRBJ2-7, with D tentatively TRBD2 (6 bases). This CDR3 comprises 12 residues. Deletions cut 10 bases from V and 2 bases from J, with 12 bases between. Germline CDR1 and CDR2: ENHRY and SYGVKD. The CDR3 region has the DNA TGTGCCACCGGGACTGAACCCTACGAGCAGTACTTC. Its protein is CATGTEPYEQYF.

The chain combines TRBV19 with TRBJ2-3; TRBD2 matches 10 bases. The CDR3 contains 15 residues. In germline, CDR1 is LNHDA, CDR2 SQIVND (reference sequence). V lost 2 bases, J lost 5 bases, and 4 bases stayed unmatched. The CDR3 here is CASSILAGDGDTQYF. CDR3 bases: TGTGCCAGTAGTATACTAGCGGGAGACGGAGATACGCAGTATTTT.

About this clone: The junction differs from germline at one of its ends, possibly a read error. The chain links TRBV7-9 to TRBJ1-1, with D possibly TRBD1 on 5 matching bases. Germline V gene lookup returns CDR1 SEHNR and CDR2 FQNEAQ (reference sequence). There are 14 residues in the CDR3. The chain's CDR3 is CSSSSRVDGTEAFF. The DNA for the CDR3 is TGTTCCAGCAGCTCCAGGGTGGACGGCACTGAAGCTTTCTTT.

The rearrangement uses TRBV28 and TRBJ1-5; TRBD1 might be the D (5 bases). The CDR3 sequence is 16 residues long. Trimming took off 6 bases at V and 4 bases at J, with 19 bases between the two ends. Germline V gene sequence: CDR1 MDHEN, CDR2 SYDVKM. Here the CDR3 DNA reads TGTGCCAGCAGCCTTGGGGCGGGGCCGAAGAATCAGCCCCAGCATTTT. It yields the protein CASSLGAGPKNQPQHF.

This sequence joins TRBV6-5 and TRBJ1-2; 7 nucleotides agree with TRBD1. CDR1 and CDR2 (germline): MNHEY, SVGAGI. CDR3 length equals 13 residues. The trim removed 7 bases at V and 8 bases at J, leaving 10 bases unmatched. CDR3 loop: CASTQGQVAGYTF. The CDR3 region has the DNA TGTGCCAGCACCCAAGGACAGGTCGCAGGCTACACCTTC.

This clone occurred once. The J gene is TRBJ2-1, the V gene TRBV27; the match to TRBD2 covers 7 bases. With 6 bases clipped from V and 4 bases from J, the junction kept 9 bases outside the gene matches. The V gene's germline CDR1 is MNHEY and CDR2 SMNVEV (reference sequence). The CDR3 covers 15 residues. The CDR3 DNA reads as TGTGCCAGCAGGAGGCTGGGGGAGGGATACAATGAGCAGTTCTTC. Protein product: CASRRLGEGYNEQFF.

The chain has TRBV15 and TRBJ2-7; 8 bases are shared with TRBD1. From germline, CDR1 is LNHNV and CDR2 YYDKDF (reference sequence). J gave up 0 bases and V 7 bases, and 8 bases lay outside the gene matches. There are 15 residues in the CDR3. CDR3: CATTEGQASSYEQYF. The CDR3 nucleotides read TGTGCCACCACCGAGGGACAGGCGAGCTCCTACGAGCAGTACTTC.

The V call is TRBV28, the J call TRBJ2-3; TRBD2 matches 8 bases. The CDR3 runs to 15 residues. The ends lost 6 bases at V and 4 bases at J; junction bases unmatched: 9. Germline V gene sequence: CDR1 MDHEN, CDR2 SYDVKM. The CDR3 sequence: CASSPSSGSADTQYF. The DNA for the CDR3 is TGTGCCAGCAGCCCGAGCAGCGGGAGTGCAGATACGCAGTATTTT.

Of note for this clone: Compared with germline, one end of the junction differs, possibly owing to a read error. The rearrangement uses TRBV7-9 and TRBJ1-5; no reliable D call. The germline V gene encodes CDR1 SEHNR and CDR2 FQNEAQ (reference sequence). This CDR3 has 17 residues. The CDR3 nucleotides read TGTTCCAGCAGCGGAAGTAGTTCGGGAGTAAGCAATCAGCCCCAGCATTTT. It encodes CSSSGSSSGVSNQPQHF.

This rearrangement joins TRBV5-1 to TRBJ1-4; perhaps TRBD1 as D (5 bases). CDR3 length equals 15 residues. In germline, CDR1 is SGHRS, CDR2 YFSETQ. Deletions cut 0 bases from V and 4 bases from J, with 10 bases between. CDR3 amino acids: CASSLETARNEKLFF. The CDR3 nucleotides read TGCGCCAGCAGCTTGGAGACAGCTCGTAATGAAAAACTGTTTTTT.

The chain recombines TRBV7-9 with TRBJ2-7, with 7 bases fitting TRBD2. The CDR3 is made up of 16 amino acids. Trimming took 6 bases from V and 0 from J; bases not matched to a gene: 11. The V gene's germline CDR1 is SEHNR and CDR2 FQNEAQ (reference sequence). CDR3 loop: CASSSSRDYPSYEQYF. DNA for the CDR3: TGTGCCAGCAGTTCCTCCAGGGACTACCCCTCCTACGAGCAGTACTTC.

This clone was seen more than once but under ten times. The gene calls are TRBV19 and TRBJ1-2; tentatively, D is TRBD1 (6 bases). Germline CDR1 LNHDA, CDR2 SQIVND (reference sequence). V lost 2 bases to trimming and J lost 1 base, with 11 bases between them. This CDR3 is built from 15 residues. The CDR3 bases are TGTGCCAGTAGTATAAACAGGGAAAGTAACTATGGCTACACCTTC. Translation gives CASSINRESNYGYTF.

The V and J genes are TRBV6-5 and TRBJ1-1, with D possibly matching TRBD1 (5 bases). The length of the CDR3 is 15 residues. Trimming took 4 bases from V and 11 from J, leaving 23 bases between them. The V gene's germline CDR1 is MNHEY and CDR2 SVGAGI. The CDR3 reads CASSSPKPTECEAFF. The CDR3, as DNA: TGTGCCAGCAGTTCGCCAAAACCGACAGAGTGTGAGGCTTTCTTT.